A single sample is the source of the 30 T cell receptor beta chains below, sequenced in a study of T-cell reconstitution after alpha-beta-depleted transplantation in children. Molecular barcoding with unique molecular identifiers was used for the TCRbeta library. From the PCR reads, TCRdb called clonotypes with MiXCR, one entry per CDR3 protein. The data hold about 600,000 distinct CDR3 sequences, with about 10% observed a single time. The source material was PBMCs from the stem cell graft donor, sampled from the stem cell graft. The receptors shown here come from a human donor who donated a stem cell graft to a child with acute myeloid leukemia.

The V gene is TRBV29-1, the J gene TRBJ1-1; D perhaps matches TRBD1 (6 bases). This CDR3 contains 13 residues. V was cut by 6 bases and J by 1 base, with 12 bases left in between. Per germline, CDR1 SQVTM and CDR2 ANQGSEA. The CDR3 DNA follows: TGCAGCGTAAGACAGGACTGGAACACTGAAGCTTTCTTT. Its translation: CSVRQDWNTEAFF.

The V call is TRBV20-1, the J call TRBJ2-7; tentatively, D is TRBD2 (6 bases). This CDR3 has 12 amino acids. The V and J ends lost 6 bases and 4 bases respectively, with 13 bases between them. CDR1 and CDR2 from the germline V gene are DFQATT and SNEGSKA (reference sequence). The CDR3 nucleotides are TGCAGTGCCGCGGGATCTTCATACGAGCAGTACTTC. Translated: CSAAGSSYEQYF.

This clonotype was counted only a few times. This chain joins TRBV29-1 and TRBJ1-2, with D possibly being TRBD1 (5 bases). The CDR3 consists of 14 residues. Germline V gene sequence: CDR1 SQVTM, CDR2 ANQGSEA. V was cut by 0 bases and J by 5 bases, with 13 bases left in between. CDR3 DNA: TGCAGCGTTGAAGATCAGCTGGGGGTATATGGCTACACCTTC. The encoded protein is CSVEDQLGVYGYTF. Full variable domain (outside the CDR3, taken from reference TRBV29-1 and TRBJ1-2): SAVISQKPSRDICQRGTSLTIQCQVDSQVTMMFWYRQQPGQSLTLIATANQGSEATYESGFVIDKFPISRPNLTFSTLTVSNMSPEDSSIYLCSVEDQLGVYGYTFGSGTRLTVV.

This chain's CDR3 is CASSPGLGWMEQYF. The CDR3, as DNA: TGTGCCAGCAGCCCGGGACTAGGATGGATGGAGCAGTACTTC. J is TRBJ2-7 and V is TRBV7-9; 8 bases agree with TRBD2. Germline V gene data show CDR1 as SEHNR and CDR2 as FQNEAQ (reference sequence). This CDR3 has 14 residues. J lost 7 bases, V lost 5 bases, and 10 bases had no gene match.

The table lists this clonotype with a few counts. Germline is not matched at one junction end, which may reflect a read error. The chain combines TRBV20-1 with TRBJ2-1; D is ambiguous. This CDR3 comprises 16 residues. The V gene's germline CDR1 is DFQATT and CDR2 SNEGSKA (reference sequence). CDR3 nucleotides: TGCTGTGCTAGAGTCTCGGGTAGTAGGGCCTACAATGAGCAGTTCTTC. Its translation is CCARVSGSRAYNEQFF.

This clonotype appeared a few times. This chain links TRBV4-3 with TRBJ2-1; D may be TRBD2 (6 bases). The V end was cut by 0 bases, the J end by 5 bases, with 20 bases between. This CDR3 contains 18 residues. Germline CDR1 reads LGHNA; CDR2 reads YSLEER. CDR3 residues: CASSQDRIGTQRDNEQFF. The CDR3 bases are TGCGCCAGCAGCCAAGATCGGATCGGGACTCAACGTGACAATGAGCAGTTCTTC.

This sequence joins TRBV12-3 or TRBV12-4 and TRBJ2-1; 10 bases map to TRBD2. J was trimmed by 7 bases and V by 3 bases; bases with no gene match: 9. There are 16 residues in the CDR3. The CDR3 DNA is TGTGCCAGCAGTTTCCGATCGAAGACTAGCGGGAATGAGCAGTTCTTC. Amino acid sequence: CASSFRSKTSGNEQFF.

The rearrangement uses TRBV5-6 and TRBJ2-7; TRBD2 matches 7 bases. Per germline, CDR1 SGHDT and CDR2 YYEEEE. J was trimmed by 2 bases and V by 1 base; bases with no gene match: 9. This CDR3 is 16 amino acids long. CDR3 nucleotides: TGTGCCAGCAGCTTGAGGACGGGAGGACTCCCCTACGAGCAGTACTTC. It is translated as CASSLRTGGLPYEQYF.

The rearrangement links TRBV5-5 to TRBJ1-5, with D possibly matching TRBD1 (6 bases). The CDR3 loop spans 14 amino acids. V lost 4 bases and J lost 1, with 9 bases in between. The germline CDR1 and CDR2 sequences are SGHKS and YYEKEE (reference sequence). The CDR3 sequence is CASSRDISNQPQHF. Here the CDR3 DNA reads TGTGCCAGCAGCAGGGACATCAGCAATCAGCCCCAGCATTTT.

The genes are TRBV11-2 and TRBJ2-3; D might be TRBD2 (7 bases). This CDR3 has 16 amino acids. Germline V gene sequence: CDR1 SGHAT, CDR2 FQNNGV. Between the trimmed V and J ends, which lost 4 bases and 3 bases, there was a span of 17 bases. The CDR3 spells CASSSLQGRGTDTQYF. The CDR3 bases are TGTGCCAGCAGCTCACTTCAGGGGAGGGGGACAGATACGCAGTATTTT.

This clonotype was observed a handful of times. The chain combines TRBV30 with TRBJ1-6; D gene unclear. Germline lookup yields CDR1 GTSNPN and CDR2 SVGIG (reference sequence). The CDR3 has 12 amino acids. Trimming took off 7 bases at V and 15 bases at J, with 19 bases between the two ends. DNA of the CDR3: TGTGCCTCTGTAACTGCGAGATGGGGCCTCCACTTT. Protein product: CASVTARWGLHF.

This clonotype was recorded many times. The chain recombines TRBV28 with TRBJ2-5; TRBD2 is a possible D gene (5 bases). The germline gives CDR1 MDHEN, CDR2 SYDVKM. V was shortened by 5 bases and J by 3 bases, with 13 bases between the two germline ends. This CDR3 contains 14 residues. CDR3 sequence (DNA): TGTGCCAGCAGTCTGGGGTCCGGGGAAGAGACCCAGTACTTC. Its protein is CASSLGSGEETQYF.

This clonotype was seen many times. V and J are TRBV4-3 and TRBJ1-6, with D possibly TRBD1 on 5 matching bases. Trimming took 2 bases from V and 5 from J, leaving 10 bases between them. The CDR3 is 15 amino acids. Looked up from germline, CDR1 is LGHNA and CDR2 is YSLEER. CDR3 loop: CASSQSGNHNSPLHF. The CDR3 bases are TGCGCCAGCAGCCAATCAGGGAACCATAATTCACCCCTCCACTTT.

This clonotype was counted many times. This chain connects TRBV6-2 or TRBV6-3 to TRBJ2-1, with D maybe TRBD2 (5 bases). The length of the CDR3 is 13 residues. Trimming pared 6 bases from V and 7 bases from J, leaving 13 bases between. Germline V gene lookup returns CDR1 MNHEY and CDR2 SVGEGT. DNA of the CDR3: TGTGCCAGCAGACCTAGCATGAGTAATGAGCAGTTCTTC. Residues: CASRPSMSNEQFF.

This clonotype turned up a few times. V is TRBV6-1 and J is TRBJ2-5; no definite D call. This CDR3 region has 15 residues. Trimming cost V 0 bases and J 2 bases, with 10 bases left between them. Germline V gene lookup returns CDR1 MNHNS and CDR2 SASEGT. CDR3 nucleotide sequence: TGTGCCAGCAGTGAAGCGCGGCCATTACAAGAGACCCAGTACTTC. Residues: CASSEARPLQETQYF.

This clonotype was seen at least ten times. V usage is TRBV9 and J usage is TRBJ1-4; D remains ambiguous. This CDR3 spans 14 amino acids. Trimming removed 2 bases from V and 1 base from J, with 6 bases in between. Germline CDR1 SGDLS, CDR2 YYNGEE. The CDR3 here is CASSVTVTNEKLFF. The CDR3 coding sequence is TGTGCCAGCAGCGTTACAGTAACTAATGAAAAACTGTTTTTT.

The V and J genes are TRBV12-3 or TRBV12-4 and TRBJ2-3; 7 nucleotides match TRBD2. The CDR3 has 15 residues. The J segment lost 5 bases and the V segment lost 6 bases, leaving 11 bases of the junction unmatched. CDR3 amino acids: CASRFSGGRRDTQYF. The CDR3 DNA is TGTGCCAGCAGGTTTTCGGGCGGGAGAAGAGATACGCAGTATTTT.

J is TRBJ2-1 and V is TRBV7-2; the D gene is possibly TRBD2 (5 bases). Deletions cut 10 bases from V and 3 bases from J, with 10 bases between. The CDR3 spans 12 residues. The germline V gene encodes CDR1 SGHTA and CDR2 FQGNSA. The CDR3 reads CATGRDYNEQFF. For the CDR3, the DNA is TGTGCCACTGGGAGAGACTACAATGAGCAGTTCTTC.

This clonotype was seen only a few times. V is TRBV11-2 and J is TRBJ1-2, with D perhaps TRBD1 (5 bases). Germline V gene sequence: CDR1 SGHAT, CDR2 FQNNGV. With 1 base removed from V and 10 bases from J, the gap between germline ends came to 13 bases. The CDR3 is made up of 13 amino acids. For the CDR3, the DNA is TGTGCCAGCAGCTTAGTAGAACAAGGGGACTACACCTTC. It yields the protein CASSLVEQGDYTF.

This clonotype has ten or more counts. This rearrangement joins TRBV15 to TRBJ1-6; D remains ambiguous. CDR3 length equals 13 residues. V was trimmed by 5 bases and J by 14 bases, leaving 16 bases between them. Germline CDR1 LNHNV, CDR2 YYDKDF (reference sequence). The CDR3 DNA reads TGTGCCACCAGCCAGAGATCGGAGATGTCCCTCCACTTT. Translated: CATSQRSEMSLHF.

Here the CDR3 reads CASRGLAEEQYF. In DNA form, the CDR3 reads TGTGCCAGCAGAGGGCTAGCTGAGGAGCAGTACTTC. The J gene is TRBJ2-7, the V gene TRBV11-2; D is possibly TRBD2 (5 bases). Germline V gene sequence: CDR1 SGHAT, CDR2 FQNNGV. V dropped 6 bases and J dropped 7 bases, with 13 bases sitting between them. This CDR3 is 12 amino acids long.

This clonotype was observed a handful of times. J is TRBJ2-7 and V is TRBV29-1; 8 bases match TRBD2. The CDR3 covers 14 residues. Per the germline V gene, CDR1 is SQVTM and CDR2 is ANQGSEA. V was clipped by 6 bases and J by 1 base; unmatched bases: 8. DNA of the CDR3: TGCAGCGTCCGGTCTAGCGGGCCTTCCTACGAGCAGTACTTC. This sequence encodes CSVRSSGPSYEQYF.

This clonotype was seen a handful of times. The chain has TRBV3-1 and TRBJ2-1, with D possibly TRBD2 on 5 matching bases. V was clipped by 3 bases and J by 7 bases, with 16 bases between them. The germline CDR1 and CDR2 sequences are LGHDT and YNNKEL (reference sequence). The CDR3 runs 15 residues. For the CDR3, the DNA is TGTGCCAGCAGCCACGTCGGAGGAGTCAGGAATGAGCAGTTCTTC. Residues: CASSHVGGVRNEQFF.

The chain employs TRBV20-1 and TRBJ1-5; 7 nucleotides agree with TRBD1. The CDR3 loop spans 12 amino acids. Losses at the gene ends were 5 bases for V and 4 bases for J; bases not matched to a gene: 2. Germline CDR1 DFQATT, CDR2 SNEGSKA (reference sequence). CDR3 DNA: TGCAGTGCTGTGACAGGGAATCAGCCCCAGCATTTT. This encodes CSAVTGNQPQHF.

This clonotype was found many times. This sequence joins TRBV12-3 or TRBV12-4 and TRBJ2-2; 8 positions agree with TRBD1. This CDR3 spans 13 amino acids. V shed 6 bases and J 5 bases; nucleotides not matched to a gene: 2. The CDR3 sequence: CASSQGATGELFF. DNA of the CDR3: TGTGCCAGCAGCCAGGGGGCGACCGGGGAGCTGTTTTTT.

This clonotype was counted a few times. The chain recombines TRBV18 with TRBJ2-3; 8 bases align to TRBD2. V was clipped by 2 bases and J by 1 base; unmatched bases: 14. Germline assignment: CDR1 KGHSH and CDR2 LQKENI. The CDR3 consists of 19 residues. CDR3 coding DNA: TGTGCCAGCTCACCAAATCAAGACGGGAGGGCGTCTGGCACAGATACGCAGTATTTT. It specifies CASSPNQDGRASGTDTQYF.

The chain recombines TRBV3-1 with TRBJ2-1, with a tentative D call TRBD2 (6 bases). CDR3 size: 13 residues. Germline loops: CDR1 LGHDT, CDR2 YNNKEL (reference sequence). Trimming left V 4 bases short and J 7 bases short, with 11 bases between. The chain's CDR3 is CASSPPSVNEQFF. CDR3 DNA sequence: TGTGCCAGCAGCCCGCCTAGCGTGAATGAGCAGTTCTTC.

V usage is TRBV5-1 and J usage is TRBJ2-3, with 12 positions matching TRBD2. V dropped 0 bases and J dropped 0; count of bases not matched to a gene: 2. From germline, CDR1 is SGHRS and CDR2 YFSETQ. This CDR3 contains 17 residues. DNA of the CDR3: TGCGCCAGCAGCTTGGGGACTAGCGGGACGAGCACAGATACGCAGTATTTT. Its translation is CASSLGTSGTSTDTQYF.

This clonotype showed up many times. This chain connects TRBV20-1 to TRBJ2-1, with TRBD2 matching 9 bases. V was clipped by 1 base and J by 4 bases; unmatched bases: 5. CDR3 length equals 15 residues. Germline V gene lookup returns CDR1 DFQATT and CDR2 SNEGSKA (reference sequence). The CDR3 region has the DNA TGCAGTGCTAGAGGTCCTAGCGGGGAGTACAATGAGCAGTTCTTC. Its protein is CSARGPSGEYNEQFF.

This clonotype was detected only a few times. This chain uses TRBV29-1 with TRBJ2-7; D may match TRBD1 or TRBD2 (5 bases each). The germline gives CDR1 SQVTM, CDR2 ANQGSEA. Trimming shortened V by 6 bases and J by 6 bases, and 21 bases separated the two germline ends. The CDR3 covers 14 residues. The CDR3 reads CSVTSGTVITEQYF. Written as DNA, the CDR3 is TGCAGCGTAACGTCGGGGACCGTAATAACCGAGCAGTACTTC.